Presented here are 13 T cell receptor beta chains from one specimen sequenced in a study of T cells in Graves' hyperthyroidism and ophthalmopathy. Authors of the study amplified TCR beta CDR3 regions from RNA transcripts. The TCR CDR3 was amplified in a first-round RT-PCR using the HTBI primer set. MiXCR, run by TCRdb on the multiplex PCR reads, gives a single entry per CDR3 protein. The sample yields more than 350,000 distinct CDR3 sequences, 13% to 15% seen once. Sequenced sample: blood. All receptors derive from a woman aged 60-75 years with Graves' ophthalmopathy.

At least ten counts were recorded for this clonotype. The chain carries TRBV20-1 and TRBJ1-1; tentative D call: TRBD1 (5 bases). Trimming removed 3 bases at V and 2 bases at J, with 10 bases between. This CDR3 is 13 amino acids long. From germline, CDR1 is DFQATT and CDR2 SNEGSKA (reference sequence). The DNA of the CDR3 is TGCAGTGCTAGTCAAGGGGCCAACACTGAAGCTTTCTTT. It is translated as CSASQGANTEAFF.

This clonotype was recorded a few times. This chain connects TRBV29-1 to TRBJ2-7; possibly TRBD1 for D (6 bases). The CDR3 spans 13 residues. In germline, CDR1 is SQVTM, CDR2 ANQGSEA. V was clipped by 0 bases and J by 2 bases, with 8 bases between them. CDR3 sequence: CSVEEGATYEQYF. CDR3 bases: TGCAGCGTTGAAGAGGGGGCAACCTACGAGCAGTACTTC.

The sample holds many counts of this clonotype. CDR3 nucleotides: TGTGCCAGCAGTGAAGGGCCAGGGAGGTACGAGCAGTACTTC. Its protein is CASSEGPGRYEQYF. The V call is TRBV2, the J call TRBJ2-7; the D gene is possibly TRBD2 (6 bases). V was pared by 1 base and J by 4 bases, with 11 bases between. CDR3 length: 14 amino acids. Germline V lookup: CDR1 SNHLY, CDR2 FYNNEI.

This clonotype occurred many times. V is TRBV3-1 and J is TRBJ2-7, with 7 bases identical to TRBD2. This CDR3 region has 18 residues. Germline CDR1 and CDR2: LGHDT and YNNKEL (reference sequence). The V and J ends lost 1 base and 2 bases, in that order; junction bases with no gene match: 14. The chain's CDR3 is CASSQGPTRTSATYEQYF. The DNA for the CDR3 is TGTGCCAGCAGCCAAGGACCAACCCGTACTAGCGCTACCTACGAGCAGTACTTC.

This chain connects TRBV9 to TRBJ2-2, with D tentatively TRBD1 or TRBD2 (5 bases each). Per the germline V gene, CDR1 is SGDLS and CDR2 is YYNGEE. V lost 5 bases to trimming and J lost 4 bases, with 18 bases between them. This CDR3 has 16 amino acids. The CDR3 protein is CASSEGRHSGTGELFF. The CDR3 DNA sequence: TGTGCCAGCAGTGAGGGGAGACACTCGGGCACCGGGGAGCTGTTTTTT.

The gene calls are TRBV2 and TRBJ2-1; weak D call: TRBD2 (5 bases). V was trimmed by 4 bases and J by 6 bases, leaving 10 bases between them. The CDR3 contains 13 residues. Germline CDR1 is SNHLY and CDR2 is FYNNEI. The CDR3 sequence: CASSVRELNEQFF. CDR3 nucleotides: TGTGCCAGCAGTGTTCGGGAACTCAATGAGCAGTTCTTC.

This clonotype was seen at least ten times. CDR3 in amino acids: CASSLREREGQETQYF. DNA of the CDR3: TGTGCCAGCAGCTTAAGGGAGCGGGAGGGCCAAGAGACCCAGTACTTC. The V call is TRBV3-1, the J call TRBJ2-5, with 10 bases fitting TRBD2. CDR1 and CDR2 (germline): LGHDT, YNNKEL (reference sequence). V shed 5 bases and J 1 base; nucleotides not matched to a gene: 7. The CDR3 is 16 amino acids.

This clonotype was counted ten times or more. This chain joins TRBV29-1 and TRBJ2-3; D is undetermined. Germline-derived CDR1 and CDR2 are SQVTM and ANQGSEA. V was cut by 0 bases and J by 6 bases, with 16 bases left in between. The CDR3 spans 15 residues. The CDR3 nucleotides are TGCAGCGTTGAAGATGTGGACGGAGCTGGGGATACGCAGTATTTT. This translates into CSVEDVDGAGDTQYF.

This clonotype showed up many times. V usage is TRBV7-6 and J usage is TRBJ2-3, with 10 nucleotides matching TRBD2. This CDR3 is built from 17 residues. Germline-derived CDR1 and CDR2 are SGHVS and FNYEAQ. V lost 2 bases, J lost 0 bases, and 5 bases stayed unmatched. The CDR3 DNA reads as TGTGCCAGCAGCTTACTGACTAGCGGGTATAGCACAGATACGCAGTATTTT. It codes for CASSLLTSGYSTDTQYF.

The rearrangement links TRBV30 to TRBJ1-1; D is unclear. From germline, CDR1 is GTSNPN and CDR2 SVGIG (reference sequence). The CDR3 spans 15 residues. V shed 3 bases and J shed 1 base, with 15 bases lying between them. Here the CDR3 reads CAWSHTRTGNTEAFF. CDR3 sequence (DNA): TGTGCCTGGAGCCACACTCGGACGGGGAACACTGAAGCTTTCTTT.

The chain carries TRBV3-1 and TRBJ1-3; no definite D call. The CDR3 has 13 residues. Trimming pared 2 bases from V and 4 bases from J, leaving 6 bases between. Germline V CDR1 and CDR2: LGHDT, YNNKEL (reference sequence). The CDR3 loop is CASSQPQGNTIYF. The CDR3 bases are TGTGCCAGCAGCCAACCCCAGGGAAACACCATATATTTT.

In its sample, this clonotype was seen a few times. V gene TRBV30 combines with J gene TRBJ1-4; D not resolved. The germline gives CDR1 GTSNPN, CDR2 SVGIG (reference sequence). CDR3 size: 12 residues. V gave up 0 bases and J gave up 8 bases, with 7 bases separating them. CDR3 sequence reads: CAWSVSQEKLFF. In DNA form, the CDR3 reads TGTGCCTGGAGTGTTAGCCAGGAAAAACTGTTTTTT.

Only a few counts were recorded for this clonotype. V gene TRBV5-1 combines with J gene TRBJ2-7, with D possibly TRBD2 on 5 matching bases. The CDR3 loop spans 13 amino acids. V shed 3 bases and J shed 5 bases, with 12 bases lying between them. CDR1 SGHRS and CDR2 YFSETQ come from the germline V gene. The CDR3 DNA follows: TGCGCCAGCAGCTCGACACCCGGGGACGAGCAGTACTTC. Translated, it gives CASSSTPGDEQYF.